Below, one T cell receptor (beta chain) is given with its context. These data originate in a study of control samples from healthy donors and cancer patients. Produced via immunoSEQ multiplex PCR; TCRdb's table is partial and in-frame only. This table holds some 96,000 clones, roughly 93% found once. Losses at the gene ends were 1 base for V and 4 bases for J; bases not matched to a gene: 7. Germline values: CDR1 LNHNV, CDR2 YYDKDF (reference sequence). This CDR3 spans 17 amino acids. The V and J genes are TRBV15 and TRBJ2-1, with TRBD2 identical over 10 bases. This receptor was identified in a man younger than 35 in good health. The material sequenced was blood. DNA of the CDR3: TGTGCCACCAGCAGAGCTCTAGCGGGAGTCTCATACAATGAGCAGTTCTTC. It is translated as CATSRALAGVSYNEQFF.